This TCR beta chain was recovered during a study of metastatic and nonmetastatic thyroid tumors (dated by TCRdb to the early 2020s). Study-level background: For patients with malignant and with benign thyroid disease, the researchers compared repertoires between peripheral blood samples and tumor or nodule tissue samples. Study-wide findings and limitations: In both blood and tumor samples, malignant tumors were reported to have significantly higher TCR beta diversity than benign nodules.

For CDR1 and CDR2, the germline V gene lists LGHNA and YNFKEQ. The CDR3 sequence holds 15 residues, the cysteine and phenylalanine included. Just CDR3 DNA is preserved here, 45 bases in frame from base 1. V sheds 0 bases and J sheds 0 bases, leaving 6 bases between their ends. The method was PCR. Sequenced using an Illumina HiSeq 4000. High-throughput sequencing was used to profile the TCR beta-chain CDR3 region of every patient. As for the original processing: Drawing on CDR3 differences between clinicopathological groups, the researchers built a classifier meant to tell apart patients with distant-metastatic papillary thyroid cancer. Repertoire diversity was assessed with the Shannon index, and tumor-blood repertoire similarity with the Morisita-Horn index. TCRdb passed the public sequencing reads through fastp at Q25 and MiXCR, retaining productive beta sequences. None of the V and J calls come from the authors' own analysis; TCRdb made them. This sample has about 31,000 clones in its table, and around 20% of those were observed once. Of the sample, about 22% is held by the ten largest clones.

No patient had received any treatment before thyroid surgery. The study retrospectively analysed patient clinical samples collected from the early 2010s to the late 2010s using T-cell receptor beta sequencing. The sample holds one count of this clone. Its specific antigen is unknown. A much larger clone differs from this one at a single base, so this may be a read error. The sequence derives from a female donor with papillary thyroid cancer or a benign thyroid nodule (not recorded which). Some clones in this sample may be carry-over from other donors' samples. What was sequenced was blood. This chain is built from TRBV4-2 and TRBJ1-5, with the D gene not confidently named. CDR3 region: CASSQEKYSNQPQHF. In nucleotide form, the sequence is TGTGCCAGCAGCCAAGAGAAGTATAGCAATCAGCCCCAGCATTTT.